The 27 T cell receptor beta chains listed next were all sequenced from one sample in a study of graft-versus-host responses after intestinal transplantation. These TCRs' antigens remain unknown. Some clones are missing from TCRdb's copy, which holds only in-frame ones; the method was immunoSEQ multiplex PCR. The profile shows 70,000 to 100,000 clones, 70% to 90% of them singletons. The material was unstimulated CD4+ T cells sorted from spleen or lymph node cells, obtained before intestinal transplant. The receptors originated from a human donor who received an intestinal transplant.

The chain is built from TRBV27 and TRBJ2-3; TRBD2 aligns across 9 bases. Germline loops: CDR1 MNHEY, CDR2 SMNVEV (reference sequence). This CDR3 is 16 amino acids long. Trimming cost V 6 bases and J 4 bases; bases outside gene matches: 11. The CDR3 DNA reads TGTGCCAGCAGCCCCCGCCTTAGCGGGGGCCCAGATACGCAGTATTTT. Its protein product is CASSPRLSGGPDTQYF.

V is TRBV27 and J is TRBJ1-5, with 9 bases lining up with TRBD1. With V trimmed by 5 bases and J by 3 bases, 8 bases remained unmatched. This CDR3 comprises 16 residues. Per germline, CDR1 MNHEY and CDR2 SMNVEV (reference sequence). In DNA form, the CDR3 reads TGTGCCAGCAGTGCCCGGACAGGGGTTCACAATCAGCCCCAGCATTTT. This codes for CASSARTGVHNQPQHF.

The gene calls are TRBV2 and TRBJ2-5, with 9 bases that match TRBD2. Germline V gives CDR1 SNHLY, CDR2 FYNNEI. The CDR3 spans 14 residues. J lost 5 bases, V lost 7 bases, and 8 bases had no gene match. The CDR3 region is CASNGASGIETQYF. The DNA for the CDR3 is TGTGCCAGCAACGGTGCTAGCGGGATTGAGACCCAGTACTTC.

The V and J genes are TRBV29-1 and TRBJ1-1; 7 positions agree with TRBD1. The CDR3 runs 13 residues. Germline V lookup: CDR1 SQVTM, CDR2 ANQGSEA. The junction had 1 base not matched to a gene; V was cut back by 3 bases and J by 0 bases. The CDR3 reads CSVDTGVNTEAFF. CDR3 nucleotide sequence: TGCAGCGTTGATACAGGGGTGAACACTGAAGCTTTCTTT.

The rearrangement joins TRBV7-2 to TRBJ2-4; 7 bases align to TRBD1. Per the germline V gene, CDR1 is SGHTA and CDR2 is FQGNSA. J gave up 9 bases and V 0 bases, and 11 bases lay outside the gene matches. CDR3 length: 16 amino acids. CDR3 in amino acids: CASSLARQGIKSIQYF. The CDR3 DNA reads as TGTGCCAGCAGCTTAGCCCGACAGGGTATAAAATCCATTCAGTACTTC.

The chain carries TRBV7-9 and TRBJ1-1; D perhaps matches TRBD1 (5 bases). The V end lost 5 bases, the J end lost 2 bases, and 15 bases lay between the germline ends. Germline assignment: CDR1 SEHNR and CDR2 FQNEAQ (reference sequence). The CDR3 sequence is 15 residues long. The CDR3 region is CASSPRGGFNTEAFF. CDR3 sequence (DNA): TGTGCCAGCAGCCCCCGGGGGGGGTTTAACACTGAAGCTTTCTTT.

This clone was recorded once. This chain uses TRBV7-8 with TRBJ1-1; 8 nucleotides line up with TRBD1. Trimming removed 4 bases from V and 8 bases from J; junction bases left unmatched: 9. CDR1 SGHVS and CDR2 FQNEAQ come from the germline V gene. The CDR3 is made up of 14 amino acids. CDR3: CASSYVQGANEAFF. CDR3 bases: TGTGCCAGCAGCTATGTCCAGGGGGCGAACGAAGCTTTCTTT.

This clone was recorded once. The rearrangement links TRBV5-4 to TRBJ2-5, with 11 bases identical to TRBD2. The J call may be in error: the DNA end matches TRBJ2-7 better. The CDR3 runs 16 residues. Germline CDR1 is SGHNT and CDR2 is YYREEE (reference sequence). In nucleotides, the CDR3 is TGTGCCAGCAGCTTCCTAGCGGGAGGCTCCCCCTACGAGCAGTACTTC. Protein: CASSFLAGGSPYEQYF.

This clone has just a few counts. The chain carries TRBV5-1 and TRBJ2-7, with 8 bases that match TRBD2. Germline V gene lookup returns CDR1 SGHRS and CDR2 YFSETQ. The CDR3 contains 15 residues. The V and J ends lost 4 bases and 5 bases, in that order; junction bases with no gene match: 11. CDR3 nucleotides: TGCGCCAGCAGCCCCGGACTAGCTGACGCCAACGAGCAGTACTTC. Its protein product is CASSPGLADANEQYF.

Here the CDR3 reads CASSKVIWEGGYEQYF. The CDR3 DNA reads TGTGCCAGCAGCAAAGTTATATGGGAAGGAGGCTACGAGCAGTACTTC. The J gene is TRBJ2-7, the V gene TRBV21-1; the table names TRBD2, a call not compared with the DNA. TRBV21-1 is described as a pseudogene. This CDR3 is built from 16 residues.

CDR3 DNA: TGTGCCAGCAGTTTATCCACTAGCGGGGGTACCTTCAATGAGCAGTTCTTC. This sequence encodes CASSLSTSGGTFNEQFF. This chain joins TRBV28 and TRBJ2-1; 11 nucleotides agree with TRBD2. Germline values: CDR1 MDHEN, CDR2 SYDVKM. This CDR3 region has 17 residues. The V segment lost 1 base and the J segment 6 bases; nucleotides outside the gene matches: 8.

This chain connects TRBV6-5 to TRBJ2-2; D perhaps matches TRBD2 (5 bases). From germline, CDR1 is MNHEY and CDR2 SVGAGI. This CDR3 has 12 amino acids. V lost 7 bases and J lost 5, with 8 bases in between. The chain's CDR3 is CASTRGTGELFF. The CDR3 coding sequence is TGTGCCAGCACCCGGGGAACCGGGGAGCTGTTTTTT.

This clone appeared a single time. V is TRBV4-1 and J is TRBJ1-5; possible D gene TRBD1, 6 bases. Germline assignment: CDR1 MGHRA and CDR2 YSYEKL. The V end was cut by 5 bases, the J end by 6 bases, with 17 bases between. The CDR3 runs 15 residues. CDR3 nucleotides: TGCGCCAGCAGCAACATATGGGGGCAGGGTCAGCCCCAGCATTTT. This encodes CASSNIWGQGQPQHF.

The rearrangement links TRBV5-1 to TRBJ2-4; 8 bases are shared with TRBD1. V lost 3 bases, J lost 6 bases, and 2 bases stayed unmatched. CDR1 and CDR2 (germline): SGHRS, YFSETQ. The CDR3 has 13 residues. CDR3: CASSSGQGNIQYF. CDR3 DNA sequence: TGCGCCAGCAGCTCTGGACAGGGAAACATTCAGTACTTC. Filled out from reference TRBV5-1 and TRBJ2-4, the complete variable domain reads KAGVTQTPRYLIKTRGQQVTLSCSPISGHRSVSWYQQTPGQGLQFLFEYFSETQRNKGNFPGRFSGRQFSNSRSEMNVSTLELGDSALYLCASSSGQGNIQYFGAGTRLSVL.

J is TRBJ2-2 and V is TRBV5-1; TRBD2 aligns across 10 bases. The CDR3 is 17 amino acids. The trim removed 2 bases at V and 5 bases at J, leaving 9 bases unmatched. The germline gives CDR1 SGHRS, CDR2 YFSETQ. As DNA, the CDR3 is TGCGCCAGCAGCTTCTCGTCTAGCGGGAGAAGAACCGGGGAGCTGTTTTTT. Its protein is CASSFSSSGRRTGELFF. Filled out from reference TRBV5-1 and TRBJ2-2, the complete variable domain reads KAGVTQTPRYLIKTRGQQVTLSCSPISGHRSVSWYQQTPGQGLQFLFEYFSETQRNKGNFPGRFSGRQFSNSRSEMNVSTLELGDSALYLCASSFSSSGRRTGELFFGEGSRLTVL.

The CDR3, as DNA: TGTGCCAGCAGCCCCGTAGCTGCTGGGGCCAACGTCCTGACTTTC. Translating gives CASSPVAAGANVLTF. The chain combines TRBV7-2 with TRBJ2-6; D is uncertain. The CDR3 is 15 residues long. V was shortened by 5 bases and J by 2 bases, with 10 bases between the two germline ends. Germline V gene sequence: CDR1 SGHTA, CDR2 FQGNSA.

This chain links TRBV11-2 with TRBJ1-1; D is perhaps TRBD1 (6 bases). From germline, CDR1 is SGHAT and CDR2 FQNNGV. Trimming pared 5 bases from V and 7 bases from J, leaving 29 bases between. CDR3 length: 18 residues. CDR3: CASSVRQDLIGASGEAFF. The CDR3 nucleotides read TGTGCCAGCAGCGTAAGACAGGATTTAATTGGGGCGTCTGGTGAAGCTTTCTTT.

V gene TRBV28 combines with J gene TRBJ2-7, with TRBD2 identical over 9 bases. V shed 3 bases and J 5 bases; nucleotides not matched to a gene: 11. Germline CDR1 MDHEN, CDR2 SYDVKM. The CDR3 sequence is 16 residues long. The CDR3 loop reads CASSFRSSGIWNEQYF. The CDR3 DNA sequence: TGTGCCAGCAGTTTTAGGTCTAGCGGGATTTGGAACGAGCAGTACTTC.

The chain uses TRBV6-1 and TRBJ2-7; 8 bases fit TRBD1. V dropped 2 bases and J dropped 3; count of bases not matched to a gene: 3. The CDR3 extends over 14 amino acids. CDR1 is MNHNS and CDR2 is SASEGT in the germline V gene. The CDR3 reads CASSELGQGYEQYF. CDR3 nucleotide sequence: TGTGCCAGCAGTGAATTAGGACAGGGCTACGAGCAGTACTTC.

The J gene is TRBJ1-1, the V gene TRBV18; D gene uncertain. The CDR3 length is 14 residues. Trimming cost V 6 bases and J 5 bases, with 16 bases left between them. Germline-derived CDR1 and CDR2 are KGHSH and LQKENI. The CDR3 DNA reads TGTGCCAGCTCTCAAGAGCGAGCCGGGACTGAAGCTTTCTTT. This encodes CASSQERAGTEAFF. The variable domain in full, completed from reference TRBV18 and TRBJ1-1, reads NAGVMQNPRHLVRRRGQEARLRCSPMKGHSHVYWYRQLPEEGLKFMVYLQKENIIDESGMPKERFSAEFPKEGPSILRIQQVVRGDSAAYFCASSQERAGTEAFFGQGTRLTVV.

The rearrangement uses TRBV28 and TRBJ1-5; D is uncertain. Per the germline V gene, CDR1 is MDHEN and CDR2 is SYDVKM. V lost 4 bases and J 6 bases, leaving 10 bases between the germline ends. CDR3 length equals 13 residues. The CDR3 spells CASSSLKSQPQHF. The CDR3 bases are TGTGCCAGCAGTTCCCTCAAGAGTCAGCCCCAGCATTTT.

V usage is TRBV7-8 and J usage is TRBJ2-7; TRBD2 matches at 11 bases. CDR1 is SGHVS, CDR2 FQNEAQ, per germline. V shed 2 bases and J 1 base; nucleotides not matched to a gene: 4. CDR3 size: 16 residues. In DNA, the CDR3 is TGTGCCAGCAGCTTAAGGACTAGCGGGTTTTCCTACGAGCAGTACTTC. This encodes CASSLRTSGFSYEQYF.

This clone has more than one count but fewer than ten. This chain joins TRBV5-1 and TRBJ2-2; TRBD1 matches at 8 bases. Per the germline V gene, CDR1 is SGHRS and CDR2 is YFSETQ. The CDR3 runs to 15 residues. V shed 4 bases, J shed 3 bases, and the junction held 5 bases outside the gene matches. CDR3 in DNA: TGCGCCAGCAGCAACGACAGGGGCTACACCGGGGAGCTGTTTTTT. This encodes CASSNDRGYTGELFF.

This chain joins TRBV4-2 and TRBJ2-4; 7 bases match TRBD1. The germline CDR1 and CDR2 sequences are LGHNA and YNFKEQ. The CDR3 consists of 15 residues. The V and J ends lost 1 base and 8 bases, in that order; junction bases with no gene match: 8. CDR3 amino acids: CASSQGEGAADIQYF. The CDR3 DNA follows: TGTGCCAGCAGCCAAGGCGAGGGGGCCGCGGACATTCAGTACTTC.

CDR3 residues: CASSPLGVGAYEQYF. CDR3 nucleotides: TGTGCCAGCAGTCCCCTGGGGGTGGGGGCATACGAGCAGTACTTC. V and J are TRBV6-5 and TRBJ2-7, with a tentative D call TRBD1 (6 bases). Germline assignment: CDR1 MNHEY and CDR2 SVGAGI. The CDR3 has 15 amino acids. V was clipped by 5 bases and J by 4 bases, with 18 bases between them.

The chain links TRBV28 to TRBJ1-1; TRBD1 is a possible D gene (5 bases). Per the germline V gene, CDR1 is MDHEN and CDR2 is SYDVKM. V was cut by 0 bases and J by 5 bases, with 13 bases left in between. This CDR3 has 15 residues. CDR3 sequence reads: CASSLWGRVGTEAFF. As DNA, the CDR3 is TGTGCCAGCAGTTTATGGGGCAGGGTCGGGACTGAAGCTTTCTTT.

The CDR3 DNA sequence: TGTGCCAGCTACAGGACGAACCCCAGTTCTGGCTACACCTTC. Translated, it gives CASYRTNPSSGYTF. The chain is built from TRBV27 and TRBJ1-2; maybe TRBD1 (5 bases). V was cut by 8 bases and J by 7 bases, with 20 bases left in between. The CDR3 sequence is 14 residues long. The germline V gene encodes CDR1 MNHEY and CDR2 SMNVEV (reference sequence).